This T cell receptor (beta chain) was documented in a study of T cells after yellow fever vaccination. This CDR3 is built from 14 residues. Trimming took 3 bases from V and 6 from J, leaving 14 bases between them. This clonotype was observed at least ten times. Template switching by 5'RACE produced TCR cDNA, adding a universal primer site and UMIs. TCRdb processed the 5' RACE reads anew with MiXCR; each CDR3 protein has one entry. Among tens of thousands of distinct CDR3 sequences, around 7.9% were seen once, and the ten largest hold approximately 30%. The sequencing here drew on CD8+ T cells sorted from PBMCs, taken 9 to 11 days after the first yellow fever vaccination. This TCR came from a man between 18 and 29 years old who received the YFV17D yellow fever vaccine. The V and J genes are TRBV12-3 or TRBV12-4 and TRBJ2-5; tentatively, D is TRBD1 (5 bases). CDR3 protein: CASSFPPRAKTQYF. CDR3 DNA sequence: TGTGCCAGCAGTTTCCCACCCAGGGCAAAGACCCAGTACTTC.